This T cell receptor beta chain is drawn from a study of T cell changes during pregnancy in multiple sclerosis. TCRdb keeps only in-frame clones here, not all; method: immunoSEQ multiplex PCR. The sample includes some 64,000 clones, 75% to 95% of them seen just once. The sequence was obtained from a female donor with multiple sclerosis, enrolled in a pregnancy study. Sequencing used peripheral blood, obtained in the first trimester of pregnancy.

The CDR3 region has the DNA TGTGCCAGCAGCTTGATATCTAGCGGGAGATACAATGAGCAGTTCTTC. This translates into CASSLISSGRYNEQFF. This chain joins TRBV5-8 and TRBJ2-1; 10 nucleotides match TRBD2. The junction had 5 bases not matched to a gene; V was cut back by 1 base and J by 4 bases. Germline values: CDR1 SGHTS, CDR2 YDEGEE. The CDR3 sequence is 16 residues long. Full variable domain (missing parts from reference TRBV5-8 and TRBJ2-1): EAGVTQSPTHLIKTRGQQATLRCSPISGHTSVYWYQQALGLGLQFLLWYDEGEERNRGNFPPRFSGRQFPNYSSELNVNALELEDSALYLCASSLISSGRYNEQFFGPGTRLTVL.